This TCR beta chain originates from a study of blood T cells in healthy people across ages. Germline V gives CDR1 SEHNR, CDR2 FQNEAQ (reference sequence). Trimming took 5 bases from V and 3 from J; bases not matched to a gene: 9. The CDR3 has 15 residues. The study recruited healthy Caucasian donors from Russia who were aged about 6 to 95. About this clonotype itself: Its antigen is unidentified.

Overall study results and limits: Diversity of TCR beta per million T cells declined in a roughly linear way with age. More naive CD4+ cells and higher diversity were found in long-lived than in aged donors. Unsorted PBMC input precluded a conclusive naive versus antigen-experienced comparison.

Next came a second PCR, run for about 7 to 12 cycles, which used a sample-barcoded 5' primer along with a J-beta primer mix. TCRdb redid the calling of the 5' RACE reads with MiXCR, one entry per CDR3 protein. The sample lists about 730,000 distinct CDR3 sequences, roughly 41% seen once, with 20% to 25% in the top ten. The material sequenced was blood. This clonotype was sampled from a woman aged 55-69 years in good health. The V call is TRBV7-9, the J call TRBJ2-5; 7 bases match TRBD1. CDR3 nucleotide sequence: TGTGCCAGCAGCGGGGTCGGGACAGTGAAAGAGACCCAGTACTTC. As protein: CASSGVGTVKETQYF.